This T cell receptor (beta chain) derives from a study of a mutant IDH1 vaccine in newly diagnosed glioma. Stated time point: week 47, end of study. Vaccination used 300 ug of mutant IDH1 20-mer peptide per dose, with topical imiquimod. Notes on this clone: Its target is not known.

This CDR3 spans 12 amino acids. Trimming took 4 bases from V and 6 from J; bases not matched to a gene: 0. The germline V gene has CDR1 SEHNR and CDR2 FQNEAQ (reference sequence). The assay was immunoSEQ multiplex PCR, and TCRdb's table has in-frame clones only and misses some. The top ten hold approximately 5.6% of the sample, which has around 84,000 clones, 75% to 85% seen once. The sequence was obtained from a man in his forties with glioma. Material: PBMCs, obtained from a glioma patient whose treatment included an IDH1 peptide vaccine. The chain has TRBV7-9 and TRBJ2-3, with 8 bases lining up with TRBD1. DNA of the CDR3: TGTGCCAGCAGCTCAGGGGGCGATACGCAGTATTTT. It yields the protein CASSSGGDTQYF. The complete variable domain, with remaining parts taken from reference TRBV7-9 and TRBJ2-3, reads DTGVSQNPRHKITKRGQNVTFRCDPISEHNRLYWYRQTLGQGPEFLTYFQNEAQLEKSRLLSDRFSAERPKGSFSTLEIQRTEQGDSAMYLCASSSGGDTQYFGPGTRLTVL.